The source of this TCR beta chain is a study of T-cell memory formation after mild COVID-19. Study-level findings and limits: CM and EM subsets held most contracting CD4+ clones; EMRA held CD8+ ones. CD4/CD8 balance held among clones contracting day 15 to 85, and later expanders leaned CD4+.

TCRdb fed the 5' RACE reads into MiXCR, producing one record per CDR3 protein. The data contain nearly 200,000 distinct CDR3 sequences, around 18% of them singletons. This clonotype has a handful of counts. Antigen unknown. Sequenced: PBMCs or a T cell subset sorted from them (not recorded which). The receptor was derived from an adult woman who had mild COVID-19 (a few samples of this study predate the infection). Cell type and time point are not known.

CDR3 DNA: TGTGCCAGCAGGTCCAGCGGGAGATTGAACATTCAGTACTTC. Amino acid sequence: CASRSSGRLNIQYF. The chain couples TRBV11-3 to TRBJ2-4; 8 bases map to TRBD2. The CDR3 has 14 amino acids. Trimming at V came to 6 bases and at J to 7 bases, leaving 8 bases not matched to a gene. Germline CDR1 SGHNT, CDR2 YENEEA. The full variable domain, in which reference TRBV11-3 and TRBJ2-4 provide the parts outside the CDR3, is EAGVVQSPRYKIIEKKQPVAFWCNPISGHNTLYWYLQNLGQGPELLIRYENEEAVDDSQLPKDRFSAERLKGVDSTLKIQPAELGDSAVYLCASRSSGRLNIQYFGAGTRLSVL.